This T cell receptor (beta chain) was obtained from a study of Tregs in tolerant kidney transplant recipients. In the case of this clone: No antigen is known for it.

CD4+CD25+CD127- Tregs, CD4+CD25- non-Tregs, CD4 and CD8 cells were sorted. Study-wide results and caveats: The small number of patients limits these findings pending further validation. No direct test of biological reproducibility was done here.

The CDR3 is 15 residues long. Trimming pared 4 bases from V and 5 bases from J, leaving 15 bases between. Germline values: CDR1 SGHRS, CDR2 YFSETQ. Method: immunoSEQ multiplex PCR; TCRdb's copy keeps in-frame clones and lacks some. The sample carries some 110,000 clones, 92% recorded once. The receptor was derived from a human donor in good health. This chain joins TRBV5-1 and TRBJ2-2; D is unresolved. Sequenced: CD4+ T cells from blood. CDR3 loop: CASSPSPGRTGELFF. The CDR3 nucleotides are TGCGCCAGCAGCCCAAGCCCGGGTAGGACCGGGGAGCTGTTTTTT.